This TCR beta chain comes out of a study of identifying expanded T cells in peripheral blood. Study-level findings and limits: About 1.2 clones differed between technical replicates, versus 16.4 and 19 over time. Across healthy donors, higher total template counts meant significantly greater approximately 2-week count variance.

Method: immunoSEQ multiplex PCR; TCRdb's copy keeps in-frame clones and lacks some. The sample yields 81,000 or so clones, around 84% seen once. As concerns this clone: Antigen specificity is unknown.

V was shortened by 3 bases and J by 1 base, with 13 bases between the two germline ends. This CDR3 is 16 amino acids long. Germline-derived CDR1 and CDR2 are KGHSH and LQKENI. During the collection period, no donor immune events like infections were recorded. Source material: blood. The receptor comes from a person between 18 and 69 years old in good health. The rearrangement uses TRBV18 and TRBJ1-5; D is unclear. CDR3 protein: CASSPAEGSSNQPQHF. CDR3 nucleotide sequence: TGTGCCAGCTCACCGGCGGAGGGCTCGAGCAATCAGCCCCAGCATTTT.